Detailed here is one T cell receptor (beta chain). Its target is unknown. These data come from a study of shared clonotypes between healthy human individuals. With 3 bases clipped from V and 3 bases from J, the junction kept 13 bases outside the gene matches. The CDR3 sequence is 17 residues long. Germline V gene sequence: CDR1 SGDLS, CDR2 YYNGEE. Measured with immunoSEQ multiplex PCR; TCRdb has only the in-frame clones, and not every one. This sample yields around 330,000 clones, of which under 80% are seen a single time; about a tenth belongs to the top ten. Findings of the study overall: It was anticipated that sequencing depth would influence how many clonotypes donors shared. Approximately 4.6% of naive CD4 clonotypes were shared across a handful of donors. What rarefaction showed was incomplete sorted-subset sequencing despite large depth.

The specimen was memory CD4+ T cells sorted from blood. Subset denoted: CD45RA-negative fraction. The chain uses TRBV9 and TRBJ2-7, with TRBD1 matching 9 bases. The sequence derives from a man aged 25 to 40 in good health. CDR3 residues: CASSGAHPGQGNYEQYF. The CDR3 DNA is TGTGCCAGCAGCGGGGCCCACCCGGGACAGGGTAACTACGAGCAGTACTTC.